The T cell receptor (beta chain) under discussion was sequenced for a study of shared clonotypes between healthy human individuals. Study findings and constraints: It was expected that sequencing depth would affect clonotype sharing among donors. Generation probabilities were higher for clonotypes shared across all four sorted-subset donors than for unshared ones. Across subsets, estimated richness was generally greater for naive than for memory populations.

None of the donors, who were healthy HIV-negative adults, had recently had acute infections or vaccinations. Sequenced by immunoSEQ multiplex PCR; TCRdb stores in-frame clones only, minus some. The sample has approximately 620,000 clones, approximately 97% seen once. This clone was seen once. Its antigen is not identified. Germline V CDR1 and CDR2: KGHSH, LQKENI. J lost 6 bases, V lost 2 bases, and 3 bases had no gene match. This CDR3 comprises 16 residues. This receptor was obtained from a woman aged 25 to 39 in good health. Material: naive CD4+ T cells sorted from blood. Subset of the sample: CD45RA+ positively selected. V gene TRBV18 combines with J gene TRBJ2-1; 14 bases match TRBD2. CDR3 sequence reads: CASSPRGTSGSNEQFF. CDR3 in DNA: TGTGCCAGCTCACCAAGGGGGACTAGCGGGAGCAATGAGCAGTTCTTC.